Here is one T cell receptor beta chain with its context. Primary, local recurrence and metastasis osteosarcoma tumors were taken after treatment from poor-prognosis patients. Generated by immunoSEQ multiplex PCR, the TCRdb table keeps only in-frame clones and is missing some. The profile shows several thousand clones, 65% to 80% of them singletons. V was shortened by 6 bases and J by 4 bases, with 11 bases between the two germline ends. This CDR3 spans 13 amino acids. The germline V gene has CDR1 SGHRS and CDR2 YFSETQ. This entry is derived from a study of the immune and genomic landscape of osteosarcoma. Study summary: Most patients, 77%, had localized disease at diagnosis.

The sequence was collected from a human donor with osteosarcoma. The sample taken for sequencing was osteosarcoma tumor tissue from the lung. The chain links TRBV5-1 to TRBJ2-1; D remains unclear. DNA for the CDR3: TGCGCCAGCAAGTCCGCCGAGTACAATGAGCAGTTCTTC. This gives the protein CASKSAEYNEQFF.